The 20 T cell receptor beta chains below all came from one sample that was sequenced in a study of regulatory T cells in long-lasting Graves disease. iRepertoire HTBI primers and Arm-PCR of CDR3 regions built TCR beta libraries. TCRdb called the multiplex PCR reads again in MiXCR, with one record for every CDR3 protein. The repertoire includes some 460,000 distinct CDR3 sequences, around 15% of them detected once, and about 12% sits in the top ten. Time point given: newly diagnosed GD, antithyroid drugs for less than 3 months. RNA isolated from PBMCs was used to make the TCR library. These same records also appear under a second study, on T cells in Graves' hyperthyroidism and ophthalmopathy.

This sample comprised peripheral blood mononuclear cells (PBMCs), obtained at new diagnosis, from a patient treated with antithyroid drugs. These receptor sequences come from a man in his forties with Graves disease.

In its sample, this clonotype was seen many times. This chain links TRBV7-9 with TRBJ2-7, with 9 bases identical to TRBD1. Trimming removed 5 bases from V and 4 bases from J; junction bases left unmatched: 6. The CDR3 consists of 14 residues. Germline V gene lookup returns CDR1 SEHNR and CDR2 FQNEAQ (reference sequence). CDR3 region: CASSTGTGSYEQYF. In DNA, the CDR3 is TGTGCCAGCAGCACAGGGACAGGGTCATACGAGCAGTACTTC.

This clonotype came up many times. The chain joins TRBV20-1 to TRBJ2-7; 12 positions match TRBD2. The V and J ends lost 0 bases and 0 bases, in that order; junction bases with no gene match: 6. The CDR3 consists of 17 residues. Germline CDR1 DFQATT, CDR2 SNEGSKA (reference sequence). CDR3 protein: CSARDGLAGGPSYEQYF. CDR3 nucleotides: TGCAGTGCTAGAGATGGGCTAGCGGGAGGGCCCTCCTACGAGCAGTACTTC.

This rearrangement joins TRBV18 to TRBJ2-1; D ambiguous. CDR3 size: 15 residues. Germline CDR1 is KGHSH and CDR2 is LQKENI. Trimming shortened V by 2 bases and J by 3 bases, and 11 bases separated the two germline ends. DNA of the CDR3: TGTGCCAGCTCACCAACGTCCCCGGGCTACAATGAGCAGTTCTTC. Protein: CASSPTSPGYNEQFF. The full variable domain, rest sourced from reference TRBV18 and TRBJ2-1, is NAGVMQNPRHLVRRRGQEARLRCSPMKGHSHVYWYRQLPEEGLKFMVYLQKENIIDESGMPKERFSAEFPKEGPSILRIQQVVRGDSAAYFCASSPTSPGYNEQFFGPGTRLTVL.

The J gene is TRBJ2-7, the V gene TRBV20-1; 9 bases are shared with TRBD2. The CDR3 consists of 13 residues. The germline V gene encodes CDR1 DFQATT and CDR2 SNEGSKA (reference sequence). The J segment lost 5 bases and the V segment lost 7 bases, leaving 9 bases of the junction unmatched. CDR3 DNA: TGCAGTGGCATTTCGGGACTAGCTGACGAGCAGTACTTC. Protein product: CSGISGLADEQYF.

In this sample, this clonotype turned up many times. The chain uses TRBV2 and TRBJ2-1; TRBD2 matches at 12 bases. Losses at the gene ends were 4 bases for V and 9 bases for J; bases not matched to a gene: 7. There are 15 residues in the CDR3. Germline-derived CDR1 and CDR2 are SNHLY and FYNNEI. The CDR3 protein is CASSGMTSGSIEQFF. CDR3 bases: TGTGCCAGCAGTGGTATGACTAGCGGGAGTATTGAGCAGTTCTTC.

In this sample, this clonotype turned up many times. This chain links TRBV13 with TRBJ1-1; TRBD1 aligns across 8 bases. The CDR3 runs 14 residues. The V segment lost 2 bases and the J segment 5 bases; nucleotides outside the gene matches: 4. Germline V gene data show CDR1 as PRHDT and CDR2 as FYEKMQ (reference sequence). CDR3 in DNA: TGTGCCAGCAGCTTACAGGGGGCGCATACTGAAGCTTTCTTT. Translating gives CASSLQGAHTEAFF. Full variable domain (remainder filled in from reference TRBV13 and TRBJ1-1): AAGVIQSPRHLIKEKRETATLKCYPIPRHDTVYWYQQGPGQDPQFLISFYEKMQSDKGSIPDRFSAQQFSDYHSELNMSSLELGDSALYFCASSLQGAHTEAFFGQGTRLTVV.

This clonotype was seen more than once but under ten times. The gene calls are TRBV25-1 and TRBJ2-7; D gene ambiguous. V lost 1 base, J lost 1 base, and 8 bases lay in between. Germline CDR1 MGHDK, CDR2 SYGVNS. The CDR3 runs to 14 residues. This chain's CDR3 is CASSEFAGSYEQYF. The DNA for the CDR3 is TGTGCCAGCAGTGAATTCGCTGGTTCCTACGAGCAGTACTTC.

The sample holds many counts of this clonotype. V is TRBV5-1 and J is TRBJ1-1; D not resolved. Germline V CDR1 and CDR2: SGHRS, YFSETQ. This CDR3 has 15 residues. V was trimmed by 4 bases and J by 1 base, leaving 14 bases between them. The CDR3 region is CASSRMVMGNTEAFF. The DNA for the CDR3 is TGCGCCAGCAGCCGTATGGTTATGGGGAACACTGAAGCTTTCTTT. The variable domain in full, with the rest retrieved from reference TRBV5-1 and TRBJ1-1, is KAGVTQTPRYLIKTRGQQVTLSCSPISGHRSVSWYQQTPGQGLQFLFEYFSETQRNKGNFPGRFSGRQFSNSRSEMNVSTLELGDSALYLCASSRMVMGNTEAFFGQGTRLTVV.

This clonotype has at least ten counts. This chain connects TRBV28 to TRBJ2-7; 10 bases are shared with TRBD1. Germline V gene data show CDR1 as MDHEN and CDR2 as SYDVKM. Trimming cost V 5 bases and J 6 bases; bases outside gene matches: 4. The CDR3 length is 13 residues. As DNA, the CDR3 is TGTGCCAGCAGTGGGACAGGGGTACGCGAGCAGTACTTC. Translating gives CASSGTGVREQYF.

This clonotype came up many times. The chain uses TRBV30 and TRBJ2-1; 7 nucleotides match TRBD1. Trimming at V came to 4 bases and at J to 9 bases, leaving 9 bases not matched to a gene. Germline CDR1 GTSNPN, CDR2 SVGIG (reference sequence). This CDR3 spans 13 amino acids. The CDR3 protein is CAWIAGGTGEQFF. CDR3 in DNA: TGTGCCTGGATCGCAGGGGGTACCGGTGAGCAGTTCTTC.

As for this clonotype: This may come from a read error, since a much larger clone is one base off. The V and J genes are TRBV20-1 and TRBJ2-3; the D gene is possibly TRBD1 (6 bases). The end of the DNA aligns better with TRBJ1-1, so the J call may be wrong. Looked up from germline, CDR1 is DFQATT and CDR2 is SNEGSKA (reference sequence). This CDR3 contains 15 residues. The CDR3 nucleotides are TGCAGTGCTAGCCTCTTCGGGGGCGGAGACCCTGGAGCTTTCTTT. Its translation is CSASLFGGGDPGAFF.

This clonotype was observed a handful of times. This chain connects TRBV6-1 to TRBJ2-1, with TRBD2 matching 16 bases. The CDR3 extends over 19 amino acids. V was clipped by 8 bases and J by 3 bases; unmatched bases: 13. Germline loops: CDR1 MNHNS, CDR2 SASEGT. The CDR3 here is CASGQTGTSGRAYYNEQFF. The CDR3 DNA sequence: TGTGCCAGCGGACAGACAGGGACTAGCGGGAGGGCCTACTACAATGAGCAGTTCTTC.

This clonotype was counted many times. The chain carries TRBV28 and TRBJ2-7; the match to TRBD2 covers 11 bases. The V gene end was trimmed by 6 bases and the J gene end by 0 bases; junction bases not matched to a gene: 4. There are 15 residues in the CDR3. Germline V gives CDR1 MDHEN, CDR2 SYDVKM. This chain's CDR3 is CASRLAGGSSYEQYF. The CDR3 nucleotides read TGTGCCAGCAGGTTAGCGGGAGGGAGCTCCTACGAGCAGTACTTC.

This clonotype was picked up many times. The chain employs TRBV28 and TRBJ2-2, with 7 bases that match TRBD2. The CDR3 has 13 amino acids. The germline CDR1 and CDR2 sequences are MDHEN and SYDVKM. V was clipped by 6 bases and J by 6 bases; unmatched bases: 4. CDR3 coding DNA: TGTGCCAGCAGCTTAGCGGGTGCCGGGGAGCTGTTTTTT. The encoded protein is CASSLAGAGELFF.

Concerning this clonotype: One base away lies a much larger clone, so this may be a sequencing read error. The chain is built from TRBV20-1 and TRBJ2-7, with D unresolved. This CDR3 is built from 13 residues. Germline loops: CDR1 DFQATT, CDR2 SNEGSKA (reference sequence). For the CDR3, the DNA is TGCAGTGCTAGAGATTGGGGATCCTACGAGCGGTACTTC. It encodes CSARDWGSYERYF.

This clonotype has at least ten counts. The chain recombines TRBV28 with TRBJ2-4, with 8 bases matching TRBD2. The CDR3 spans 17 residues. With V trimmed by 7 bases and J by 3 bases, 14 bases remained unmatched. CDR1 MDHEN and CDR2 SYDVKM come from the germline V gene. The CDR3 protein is CASTLPGGGDVKNIQYF. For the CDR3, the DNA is TGTGCCAGCACCCTCCCGGGAGGGGGAGACGTCAAAAACATTCAGTACTTC.

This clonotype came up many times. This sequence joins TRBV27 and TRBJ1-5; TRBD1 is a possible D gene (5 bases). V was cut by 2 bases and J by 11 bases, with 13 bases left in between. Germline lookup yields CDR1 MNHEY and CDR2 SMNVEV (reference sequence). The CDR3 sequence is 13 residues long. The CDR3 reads CASSLSLGESQHF. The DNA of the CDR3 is TGTGCCAGCAGTTTAAGTTTAGGGGAATCCCAGCATTTT.

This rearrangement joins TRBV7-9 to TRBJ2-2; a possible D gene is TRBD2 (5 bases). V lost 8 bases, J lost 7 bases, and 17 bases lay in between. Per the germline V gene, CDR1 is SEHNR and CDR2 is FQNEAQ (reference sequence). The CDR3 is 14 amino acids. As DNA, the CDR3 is TGTGCCAGCGGCGGAGTAGCCGGGATCGGGGAGCTGTTTTTT. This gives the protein CASGGVAGIGELFF.

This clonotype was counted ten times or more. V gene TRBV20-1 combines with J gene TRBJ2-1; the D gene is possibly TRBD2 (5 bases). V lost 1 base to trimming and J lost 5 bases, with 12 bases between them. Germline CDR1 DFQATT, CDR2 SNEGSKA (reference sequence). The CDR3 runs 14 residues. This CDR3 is CSARVAGPNNEQFF. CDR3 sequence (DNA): TGCAGTGCTAGAGTGGCGGGCCCAAACAATGAGCAGTTCTTC.

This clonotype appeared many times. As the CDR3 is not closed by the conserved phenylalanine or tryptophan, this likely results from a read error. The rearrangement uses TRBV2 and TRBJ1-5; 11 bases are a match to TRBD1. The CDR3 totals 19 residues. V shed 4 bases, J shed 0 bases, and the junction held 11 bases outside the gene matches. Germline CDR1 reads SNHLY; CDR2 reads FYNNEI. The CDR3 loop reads CASSGVWTGGDHSNQPQHL. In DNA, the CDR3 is TGTGCCAGCAGTGGAGTATGGACAGGGGGCGATCATAGCAATCAGCCCCAGCATCTT.